These 19 T cell receptor beta chains were sequenced from one sample in a study of blood T cell repertoires in COVID-19. The repertoire was sequenced with immunoSEQ multiplex PCR; TCRdb's copy has only in-frame clones and lacks some. The sample includes about 300,000 clones, over 85% of them seen just once. The sequencing sample was made of peripheral blood. The receptors come from a woman in her thirties with COVID-19, enrolled during active disease.

This chain links TRBV18 with TRBJ1-2, with 8 bases lining up with TRBD1. The V gene end was trimmed by 3 bases and the J gene end by 1 base; junction bases not matched to a gene: 16. The CDR3 extends over 19 amino acids. Germline V gene lookup returns CDR1 KGHSH and CDR2 LQKENI. The CDR3 loop reads CASSPSSPLRDRNNYGYTF. The CDR3 region has the DNA TGTGCCAGCTCACCTTCTAGCCCGCTCCGGGACAGGAATAACTATGGCTACACCTTC.

The rearrangement uses TRBV24-1 and TRBJ1-2, with TRBD1 matching 8 bases. The length of the CDR3 is 15 residues. Per the germline V gene, CDR1 is KGHDR and CDR2 is SFDVKD. Germline trimming cut 3 bases from V and 2 bases from J; bases unmatched to any gene: 4. The CDR3 DNA sequence: TGTGCCACCAGTGATGCCGGGACAGGCAACTATGGCTACACCTTC. This sequence encodes CATSDAGTGNYGYTF.

V is TRBV5-5 and J is TRBJ2-2; no definite D call. The CDR3 covers 13 residues. Germline V gene lookup returns CDR1 SGHKS and CDR2 YYEKEE (reference sequence). Trimming removed 4 bases from V and 4 bases from J, with 8 bases in between. This chain's CDR3 is CASSPSVTGELFF. The CDR3 DNA reads TGTGCCAGCAGCCCGTCGGTCACCGGGGAGCTGTTTTTT.

The chain joins TRBV6-5 to TRBJ1-2, with D possibly matching TRBD1 (6 bases). With 5 bases removed from V and 4 bases from J, the gap between germline ends came to 11 bases. The germline V gene has CDR1 MNHEY and CDR2 SVGAGI. This CDR3 has 13 residues. CDR3 protein: CASSPWTVYGYTF. The CDR3 nucleotides are TGTGCCAGCAGTCCTTGGACAGTCTATGGCTACACCTTC.

The chain links TRBV2 to TRBJ1-3, with D unclear. Germline CDR1 SNHLY, CDR2 FYNNEI. There are 15 residues in the CDR3. With 3 bases removed from V and 0 bases from J, the gap between germline ends came to 9 bases. This CDR3 is CASSEVEVSGNTIYF. In nucleotides, the CDR3 is TGTGCCAGCAGTGAGGTGGAGGTCTCTGGAAACACCATATATTTT.

V and J are TRBV5-1 and TRBJ2-3; D may be TRBD1 (6 bases). The V gene's germline CDR1 is SGHRS and CDR2 YFSETQ. Trimming left V 3 bases short and J 3 bases short, with 11 bases between. The CDR3 is 14 amino acids. In nucleotides, the CDR3 is TGCGCCAGCAGCTCACGAGGGGGAACAGATACGCAGTATTTT. Residues: CASSSRGGTDTQYF.

The chain has TRBV6-5 and TRBJ1-4; D remains ambiguous. The CDR3 is 15 amino acids. Deletions cut 0 bases from V and 0 bases from J, with 5 bases between. Germline CDR1 is MNHEY and CDR2 is SVGAGI. CDR3 in DNA: TGTGCCAGCAGTTACTCCCGGTCAACTAATGAAAAACTGTTTTTT. Protein: CASSYSRSTNEKLFF.

The CDR3 region has the DNA TGTGCCAGCTCACCACGAACAGCCAATTCTGGAAACACCATATATTTT. Encoded protein: CASSPRTANSGNTIYF. The chain carries TRBV18 and TRBJ1-3, with D unclear. The length of the CDR3 is 16 residues. V gave up 1 base and J gave up 1 base, with 11 bases separating them. Germline V lookup: CDR1 KGHSH, CDR2 LQKENI. The full variable domain, with the rest looked up from reference TRBV18 and TRBJ1-3, is NAGVMQNPRHLVRRRGQEARLRCSPMKGHSHVYWYRQLPEEGLKFMVYLQKENIIDESGMPKERFSAEFPKEGPSILRIQQVVRGDSAAYFCASSPRTANSGNTIYFGEGSWLTVV.

This chain links TRBV11-3 with TRBJ2-1, with D unclear. CDR3 size: 17 residues. In germline, CDR1 is SGHNT, CDR2 YENEEA. Trimming stripped 4 bases from V and 3 bases from J, with 19 bases between. As DNA, the CDR3 is TGTGCCAGCAGCTCCAGCCATTCAGCGCAATTCTACAATGAGCAGTTCTTC. This codes for CASSSSHSAQFYNEQFF.

The chain joins TRBV28 to TRBJ1-6, with a tentative D call TRBD1 (6 bases). Germline values: CDR1 MDHEN, CDR2 SYDVKM. The germline V and J ends were trimmed by 10 bases and 1 base, with 11 bases remaining between them. CDR3 length equals 14 residues. The CDR3 bases are TGTGCCACGGGGGGACATTCCTATAATTCACCCCTCCACTTT. It is translated as CATGGHSYNSPLHF.

This chain uses TRBV2 with TRBJ1-1; the match to TRBD1 covers 9 bases. The CDR3 is made up of 14 amino acids. From germline, CDR1 is SNHLY and CDR2 FYNNEI. Unmatched junction bases numbered 5, after V lost 6 bases and J lost 3 bases. CDR3 sequence reads: CASSETGGDTEAFF. In DNA form, the CDR3 reads TGTGCCAGCAGCGAGACAGGGGGAGACACTGAAGCTTTCTTT.

This clone was recorded once. The chain employs TRBV5-4 and TRBJ2-5; possibly TRBD2 for D (8 bases). Looked up from germline, CDR1 is SGHNT and CDR2 is YYREEE (reference sequence). There are 16 residues in the CDR3. V lost 4 bases to trimming and J lost 5 bases, with 21 bases between them. As DNA, the CDR3 is TGTGCCAGCAGCACGGGGGGGTTCTCCAGGGGGGAGACCCAGTACTTC. It translates to CASSTGGFSRGETQYF.

The chain employs TRBV29-1 and TRBJ1-2; D is ambiguous. This CDR3 is built from 11 residues. V lost 5 bases and J 2 bases, leaving 6 bases between the germline ends. Germline V gene sequence: CDR1 SQVTM, CDR2 ANQGSEA. The CDR3 sequence: CSVTENYGYTF. The DNA for the CDR3 is TGCAGCGTTACAGAGAACTATGGCTACACCTTC. The full variable domain, its missing parts supplied by reference TRBV29-1 and TRBJ1-2, is SAVISQKPSRDICQRGTSLTIQCQVDSQVTMMFWYRQQPGQSLTLIATANQGSEATYESGFVIDKFPISRPNLTFSTLTVSNMSPEDSSIYLCSVTENYGYTFGSGTRLTVV.

The chain couples TRBV6-5 to TRBJ2-2, with 10 bases identical to TRBD1. Per germline, CDR1 MNHEY and CDR2 SVGAGI. Trimming took 7 bases from V and 5 from J; bases not matched to a gene: 7. The CDR3 is made up of 15 amino acids. The CDR3 protein is CASTYRTGGTGELFF. In nucleotides, the CDR3 is TGTGCCAGCACATACAGGACAGGGGGAACCGGGGAGCTGTTTTTT.

This clone was seen a few times. The genes are TRBV18 and TRBJ1-5; the match to TRBD1 covers 7 bases. The CDR3 runs to 14 residues. Germline V gene data show CDR1 as KGHSH and CDR2 as LQKENI. Trimming at V came to 5 bases and at J to 6 bases, leaving 7 bases not matched to a gene. CDR3 in amino acids: CASSAQGGTQPQHF. CDR3 nucleotides: TGTGCCAGCTCAGCCCAGGGGGGCACTCAGCCCCAGCATTTT.

This sequence joins TRBV2 and TRBJ2-3; TRBD1 agrees at 11 bases. The length of the CDR3 is 16 residues. V lost 6 bases, J lost 3 bases, and 8 bases stayed unmatched. The germline V gene has CDR1 SNHLY and CDR2 FYNNEI. CDR3 nucleotide sequence: TGTGCCAGCAGGGACCCCGGACAGGGGGCGACAGATACGCAGTATTTT. It translates to CASRDPGQGATDTQYF.

The chain employs TRBV19 and TRBJ2-5; D possibly corresponds to TRBD2 (6 bases). Trimming cost V 3 bases and J 2 bases, with 13 bases left between them. Germline CDR1 LNHDA, CDR2 SQIVND (reference sequence). The CDR3 covers 15 residues. CDR3 nucleotide sequence: TGTGCCAGTAGTATCGGGACTGCGGGACAAGAGACCCAGTACTTC. Translation gives CASSIGTAGQETQYF.

The chain recombines TRBV6-4 with TRBJ2-1; D remains unclear. Deletions cut 0 bases from V and 6 bases from J, with 12 bases between. CDR1 is MRHNA, CDR2 SNTAGT, per germline. The CDR3 is 15 amino acids. CDR3 coding DNA: TGTGCCAGCAGTGACTCGAGTCGCCTCTTCAATGAGCAGTTCTTC. Amino acid sequence: CASSDSSRLFNEQFF.

The count of this clone is one. This chain links TRBV5-1 with TRBJ2-5; 13 bases line up with TRBD2. With V trimmed by 7 bases and J by 2 bases, 8 bases remained unmatched. The CDR3 is made up of 16 amino acids. Germline-derived CDR1 and CDR2 are SGHRS and YFSETQ. CDR3 amino acids: CASGEGLAGIQETQYF. CDR3 in DNA: TGCGCCAGCGGTGAGGGACTAGCGGGGATACAAGAGACCCAGTACTTC.